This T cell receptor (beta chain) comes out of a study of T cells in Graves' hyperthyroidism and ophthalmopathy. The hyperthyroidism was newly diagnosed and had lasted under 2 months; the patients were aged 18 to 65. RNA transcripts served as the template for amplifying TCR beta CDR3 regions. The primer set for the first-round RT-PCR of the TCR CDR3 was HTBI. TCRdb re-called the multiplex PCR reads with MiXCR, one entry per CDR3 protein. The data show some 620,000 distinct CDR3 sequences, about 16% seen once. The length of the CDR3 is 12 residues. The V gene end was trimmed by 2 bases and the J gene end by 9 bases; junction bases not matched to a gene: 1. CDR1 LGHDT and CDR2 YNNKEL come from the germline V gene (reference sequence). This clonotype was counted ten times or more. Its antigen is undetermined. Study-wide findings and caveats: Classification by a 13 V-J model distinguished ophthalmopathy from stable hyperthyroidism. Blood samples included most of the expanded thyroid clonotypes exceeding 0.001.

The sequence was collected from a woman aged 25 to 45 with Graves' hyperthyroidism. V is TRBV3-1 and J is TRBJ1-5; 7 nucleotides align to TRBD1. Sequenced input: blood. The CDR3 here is CASSQRDRPQHF. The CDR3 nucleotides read TGTGCCAGCAGCCAAAGGGACAGGCCCCAGCATTTT.